This is a list of T cell receptor beta chains from one sample in a study of shared clonotypes between healthy human individuals. Method: immunoSEQ multiplex PCR; TCRdb's copy keeps in-frame clones and lacks some. The sample consists of roughly 590,000 clones, roughly 95% of them appearing once. The sequencing sample was made of naive CD8+ T cells sorted from blood. Receptors were obtained from a woman aged 25-40 years in good health. Both conserved end residues are part of each CDR3. The D gene is left open where the match is weak. Expanded clones are given a class, and other clones once, few, many or no size at all.

>.|16|TRBJ2-7|TRBD2|TRBV9
TGTGCCAGCAGCGGAGAGACGACTAGCGGGAGTCGAGAGCAGTACTTC
CASSGETTSGSREQYF
>.|15|TRBJ2-5|TRBD1|TRBV6-1
TGTGCCAGCAGTGAAATCACGGACAGGGGGAAGACCCAGTACTTC
CASSEITDRGKTQYF
>.|13|TRBJ1-1|.|TRBV5-1
TGCGCCAGCAGCTTGGTCCAGGGTCAGATAGCTTTCTTT
CASSLVQGQIAFF
>.|15|TRBJ2-3|.|TRBV27
TGTGCCAGCAGTGCCGGGGACCGGTGGACAGATACGCAGTATTTT
CASSAGDRWTDTQYF
>.|13|TRBJ1-2|.|TRBV2
TGTGCCAGCAGGGGGACCGTAGCCTATGGCTACACCTTC
CASRGTVAYGYTF
>.|13|TRBJ2-7|.|TRBV28
TGTGCCAGCACTGATACGGGGGACTGGGAGCAGTACTTC
CASTDTGDWEQYF
>few|16|TRBJ1-5|TRBD1|TRBV10-3
TGTGCCATCAGTGACCCGGACAGGGGGCCCAATCAGCCCCAGCATTTT
CAISDPDRGPNQPQHF
>.|17|TRBJ2-3|TRBD2|TRBV5-1
TGCGCCAGCAGCCCATGGACTAGCGGGAGCATCACAGATACGCAGTATTTT
CASSPWTSGSITDTQYF
>once|17|TRBJ2-2|.|TRBV5-4
TGTGCCAGCAGCTTCCCCAGTGGGACTGAGAACACCGGGGAGCTGTTTTTT
CASSFPSGTENTGELFF
>.|14|TRBJ2-7|.|TRBV27
TGTGCCAGCAGTTTATCGATTGCATCCTACGAGCAGTACTTC
CASSLSIASYEQYF
>.|15|TRBJ2-3|.|TRBV9
TGTGCCAGCAGGGCCCGGGGGGCGAGCACAGATACGCAGTATTTT
CASRARGASTDTQYF
>.|13|TRBJ2-1|TRBD2|TRBV7-6
TGTGCCAGCGTAGCGGGAGAGGGCAATGAGCAGTTCTTC
CASVAGEGNEQFF
>.|14|TRBJ2-1|TRBD2|TRBV14
TGTGCCAGCAGCCAAGAAATTGGCGGGGAGGGTCTGTTCTTC
CASSQEIGGEGLFF
>.|12|TRBJ2-5|.|TRBV28
TGTGCCAGCTCAACAGGGAGTTGGGGGCAGTACTTC
CASSTGSWGQYF
>.|12|TRBJ1-1|.|TRBV5-5
TGTGCCAGCAGCTTTCAGGGATTTGAAGCTTTCTTT
CASSFQGFEAFF
>.|14|TRBJ2-7|TRBD2|TRBV6-6
TGTGCCAGCAGCCCCCGAACTAGCGGGAACGAGCAGTACTTC
CASSPRTSGNEQYF
>.|16|TRBJ2-7|TRBD2|TRBV11-1
TGTGCCAGCAGCTTGGGAGGGGATACATTACCTGGGGAGCAGTACTTC
CASSLGGDTLPGEQYF
>.|18|TRBJ2-2|.|TRBV28
TGTGCCAGCAGTCCCGGCTCTTGGAGGGACTCTAACACCGGGGAGCTGTTTTTT
CASSPGSWRDSNTGELFF
>few|11|TRBJ2-3|.|TRBV28
TGTGCCAGCAGTTCCATGGATACGCAGTATTTT
CASSSMDTQYF
>.|15|TRBJ1-5|.|TRBV28
TGTGCCAGCAGTCCCCTCTACCGGGGCAATCAGCCCCAGCATTTT
CASSPLYRGNQPQHF
>.|15|TRBJ2-2|.|TRBV7-8
TGTGCCAGCAGCCTCCGGATCGAGTTGACCGGGGAGCTGTTTTTT
CASSLRIELTGELFF
>once|13|TRBJ2-1|TRBD2|TRBV13
TGTGCCAGCGAGCGGGAGGGCCTAAATGAGCAGTTCTTC
CASEREGLNEQFF
>.|16|TRBJ2-3|TRBD2|TRBV6-6
TGTGCCAGCAGTTACTCGGCTAGCGGGAGTTCGGATACGCAGTATTTT
CASSYSASGSSDTQYF
>once|15|TRBJ2-1|TRBD2|TRBV27
TGTGCCAGCATTCTTAGCGGGGACTCCTACAATGAGCAGTTCTTC
CASILSGDSYNEQFF
>few|15|TRBJ2-7|.|TRBV6-5
TGTGCCAGCAGTTACGGAGCGGCTAGCTCCTACGAGCAGTACTTC
CASSYGAASSYEQYF
>.|15|TRBJ2-6|.|TRBV27
TGTGCCAGCAGTTTTAAAGGATCTGGGGCCAACGTCCTGACTTTC
CASSFKGSGANVLTF
>.|15|TRBJ1-1|TRBD1|TRBV5-6
TGTGCCAGCAGCCTTAACCGGGACAGGGTCACTGAAGCTTTCTTT
CASSLNRDRVTEAFF
>.|14|TRBJ1-5|.|TRBV6-1
TGTGCCAGCAGTGCTGGAAGGTCGGATCAGCCCCAGCATTTT
CASSAGRSDQPQHF
>.|16|TRBJ2-2|.|TRBV4-1
TGCGCCAGCAGCCAAGAGCAGGGCCCGAACACCGGGGAGCTGTTTTTT
CASSQEQGPNTGELFF